This T cell receptor (beta chain) was sequenced for a study of blood T cell repertoires in COVID-19. Produced via immunoSEQ multiplex PCR; TCRdb's table is partial and in-frame only. This table holds roughly 160,000 clones, 90% found once. Germline V gene lookup returns CDR1 SNHLY and CDR2 FYNNEI. The CDR3 contains 12 residues. Trimming removed 6 bases at V and 0 bases at J, with 5 bases between. The receptor comes from a man over 45 with acute or convalescent COVID-19. Sequencing was done on a sample of peripheral blood. The rearrangement joins TRBV2 to TRBJ1-1; no clear D. This CDR3 is CASSQMNTEAFF. The CDR3 DNA is TGTGCCAGCAGCCAGATGAACACTGAAGCTTTCTTT.